This TCR beta chain originates from a study of beta chain features in type 1 diabetes. Study-wide findings and caveats: There was a moderate but significant shortening of TCRB CDR3s in all four CD4+ subsets of Type 1 diabetes patients.

The germline gives CDR1 GTSNPN, CDR2 SVGIG (reference sequence). The CDR3 length is 13 residues. V was cut by 2 bases and J by 2 bases, with 7 bases left in between. The investigators reverse transcribed all of the isolated RNA, so they sequenced expressed TCRB transcripts. The assay was immunoSEQ multiplex PCR, and TCRdb's table has in-frame clones only and misses some. The sample yields hundreds of thousands of clones, roughly 13% seen once. With respect to this clone: The target antigen is unknown.

V and J are TRBV30 and TRBJ1-5; D remains unclear. Material: naive CD4+ T cells from blood. The TCR comes from a young man with type 1 diabetes. This chain's CDR3 is CAWSKGGNQPQHF. CDR3 DNA: TGTGCCTGGAGTAAGGGTGGCAATCAGCCCCAGCATTTT.